The 2 T cell receptor beta chains presented below share a single source sample, sequenced in a study of blood T cells in healthy people across ages. Alongside a J-beta primer mix, a sample-barcoded 5' primer served in a second PCR lasting about 7 to 12 cycles. TCRdb re-called the 5' RACE reads with MiXCR, one entry per CDR3 protein. This table has hundreds of thousands of distinct CDR3 sequences, about 37% appearing once. The sequenced sample consisted of blood. These receptors were taken from a young man in good health.

This clonotype was picked up a small number of times. The junction departs from the called germline gene at one end, perhaps through a read error. The V and J genes are TRBV5-1 and TRBJ2-7; 7 positions match TRBD2. The germline V gene has CDR1 SGHRS and CDR2 YFSETQ. There are 15 residues in the CDR3. DNA for the CDR3: TGCGCCTGCAGCTTCGGGGACTACCAGCTCTACGAGCAGTACTTC. Its translation is CACSFGDYQLYEQYF.

In this sample, this clonotype turned up a few times. The CDR3 protein is CASSMRTGEVNQPQHF. CDR3 bases: TGTGCCAGTAGTATGAGAACAGGAGAAGTCAATCAGCCCCAGCATTTT. V is TRBV19 and J is TRBJ1-5; D perhaps matches TRBD1 (5 bases). V lost 3 bases and J lost 3, with 15 bases in between. The CDR3 contains 16 residues. Germline CDR1 reads LNHDA; CDR2 reads SQIVND (reference sequence). Supplemented by reference TRBV19 and TRBJ1-5, the full variable domain reads DGGITQSPKYLFRKEGQNVTLSCEQNLNHDAMYWYRQDPGQGLRLIYYSQIVNDFQKGDIAEGYSVSREKKESFPLTVTSAQKNPTAFYLCASSMRTGEVNQPQHFGDGTRLSIL.